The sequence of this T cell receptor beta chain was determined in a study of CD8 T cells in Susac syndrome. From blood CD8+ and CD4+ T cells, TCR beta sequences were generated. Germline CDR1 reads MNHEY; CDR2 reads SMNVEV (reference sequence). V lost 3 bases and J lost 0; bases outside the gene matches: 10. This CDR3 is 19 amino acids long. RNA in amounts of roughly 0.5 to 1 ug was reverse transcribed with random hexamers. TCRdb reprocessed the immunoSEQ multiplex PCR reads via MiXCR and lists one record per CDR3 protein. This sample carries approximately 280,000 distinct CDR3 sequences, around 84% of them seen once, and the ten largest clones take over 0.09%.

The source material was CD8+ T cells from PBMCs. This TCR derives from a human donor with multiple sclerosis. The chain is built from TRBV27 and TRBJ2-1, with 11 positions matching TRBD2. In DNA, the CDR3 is TGTGCCAGCAGTTTCCCTAGCGGGAGGCCCTCCCCCTCCTACAATGAGCAGTTCTTC. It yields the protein CASSFPSGRPSPSYNEQFF.